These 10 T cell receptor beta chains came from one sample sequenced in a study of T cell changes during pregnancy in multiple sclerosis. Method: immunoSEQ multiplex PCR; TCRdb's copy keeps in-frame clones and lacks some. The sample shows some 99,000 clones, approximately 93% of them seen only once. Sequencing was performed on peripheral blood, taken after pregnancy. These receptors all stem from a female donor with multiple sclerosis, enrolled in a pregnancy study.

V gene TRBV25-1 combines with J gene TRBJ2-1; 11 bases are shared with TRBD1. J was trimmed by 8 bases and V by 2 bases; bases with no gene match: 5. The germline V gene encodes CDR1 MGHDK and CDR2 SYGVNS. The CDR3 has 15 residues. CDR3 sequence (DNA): TGTGCCAGCAGTGAAGGCGGGACAGGGGGACATGAGCAGTTCTTC. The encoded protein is CASSEGGTGGHEQFF.

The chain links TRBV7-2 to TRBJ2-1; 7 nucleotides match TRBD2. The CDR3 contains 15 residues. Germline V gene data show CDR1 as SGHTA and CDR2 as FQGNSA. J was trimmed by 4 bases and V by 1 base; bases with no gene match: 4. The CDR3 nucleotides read TGTGCCAGCAGCTTAGAGGCGGGAGAGTACAATGAGCAGTTCTTC. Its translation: CASSLEAGEYNEQFF. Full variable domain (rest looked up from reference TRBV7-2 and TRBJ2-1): GAGVSQSPSNKVTEKGKDVELRCDPISGHTALYWYRQSLGQGLEFLIYFQGNSAPDKSGLPSDRFSAERTGGSVSTLTIQRTQQEDSAVYLCASSLEAGEYNEQFFGPGTRLTVL.

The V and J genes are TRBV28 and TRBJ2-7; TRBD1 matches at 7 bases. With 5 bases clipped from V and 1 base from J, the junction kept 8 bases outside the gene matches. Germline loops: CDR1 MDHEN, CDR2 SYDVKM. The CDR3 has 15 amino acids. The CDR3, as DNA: TGTGCCAGCAGTCCCCTAGGGGGCGGTTCCTACGAGCAGTACTTC. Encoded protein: CASSPLGGGSYEQYF.

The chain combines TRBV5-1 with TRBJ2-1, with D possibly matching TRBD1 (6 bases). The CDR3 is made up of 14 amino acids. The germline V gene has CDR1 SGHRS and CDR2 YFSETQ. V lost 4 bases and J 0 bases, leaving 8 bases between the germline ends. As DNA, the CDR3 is TGCGCCAGCAGCGGGGGCAACTCCTACAATGAGCAGTTCTTC. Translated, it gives CASSGGNSYNEQFF. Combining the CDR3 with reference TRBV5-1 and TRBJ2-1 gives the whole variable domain KAGVTQTPRYLIKTRGQQVTLSCSPISGHRSVSWYQQTPGQGLQFLFEYFSETQRNKGNFPGRFSGRQFSNSRSEMNVSTLELGDSALYLCASSGGNSYNEQFFGPGTRLTVL.

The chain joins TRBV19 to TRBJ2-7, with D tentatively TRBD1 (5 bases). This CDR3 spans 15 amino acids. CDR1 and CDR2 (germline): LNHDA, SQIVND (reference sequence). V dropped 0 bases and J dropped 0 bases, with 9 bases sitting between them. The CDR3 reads CASSIESQVSYEQYF. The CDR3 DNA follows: TGTGCCAGTAGTATAGAGTCACAGGTCTCCTACGAGCAGTACTTC. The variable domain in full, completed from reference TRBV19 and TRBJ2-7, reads DGGITQSPKYLFRKEGQNVTLSCEQNLNHDAMYWYRQDPGQGLRLIYYSQIVNDFQKGDIAEGYSVSREKKESFPLTVTSAQKNPTAFYLCASSIESQVSYEQYFGPGTRLTVT.

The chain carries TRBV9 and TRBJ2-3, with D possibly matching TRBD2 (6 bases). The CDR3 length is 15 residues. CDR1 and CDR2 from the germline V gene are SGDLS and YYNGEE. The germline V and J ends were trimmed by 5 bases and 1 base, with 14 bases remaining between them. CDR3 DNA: TGTGCCAGCAGTAAGGGAGCGGGCCGCACAGATACGCAGTATTTT. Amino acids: CASSKGAGRTDTQYF.

The CDR3 DNA is TGCGCCAGCAGCCCGGGGACAGGGTTTGGCTACACCTTC. This encodes CASSPGTGFGYTF. The chain carries TRBV4-3 and TRBJ1-2; 9 bases fit TRBD1. Trimming cost V 4 bases and J 7 bases; bases outside gene matches: 4. CDR3 length equals 13 residues. CDR1 and CDR2 from the germline V gene are LGHNA and YSLEER.

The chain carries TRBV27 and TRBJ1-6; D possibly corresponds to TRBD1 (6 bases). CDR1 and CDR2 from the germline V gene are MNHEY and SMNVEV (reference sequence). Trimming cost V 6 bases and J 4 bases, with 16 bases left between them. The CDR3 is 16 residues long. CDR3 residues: CASRRTDSLYNSPLHF. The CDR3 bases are TGTGCCAGCAGGAGGACAGATTCCTTATATAATTCACCCCTCCACTTT.

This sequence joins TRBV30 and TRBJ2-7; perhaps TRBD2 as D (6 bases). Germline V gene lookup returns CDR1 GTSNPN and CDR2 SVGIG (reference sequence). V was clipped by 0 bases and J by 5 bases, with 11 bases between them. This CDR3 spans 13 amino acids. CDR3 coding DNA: TGTGCCTGGAGTGTTGGAGGGTTCCACGAGCAGTACTTC. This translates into CAWSVGGFHEQYF. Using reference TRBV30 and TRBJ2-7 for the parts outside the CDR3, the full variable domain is SQTIHQWPATLVQPVGSPLSLECTVEGTSNPNLYWYRQAAGRGLQLLFYSVGIGQISSEVPQNLSASRPQDRQFILSSKKLLLSDSGFYLCAWSVGGFHEQYFGPGTRLTVT.

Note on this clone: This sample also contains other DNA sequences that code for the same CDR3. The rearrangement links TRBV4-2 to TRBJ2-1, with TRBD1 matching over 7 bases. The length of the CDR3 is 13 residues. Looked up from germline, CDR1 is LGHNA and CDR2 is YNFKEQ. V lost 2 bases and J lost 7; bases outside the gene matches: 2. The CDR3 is CASSQTQGNEQFF. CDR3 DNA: TGTGCCAGCAGCCAAACACAGGGGAATGAGCAGTTCTTC.